This record covers a single T cell receptor beta chain. What it binds is not known. Extraction of RNA preceded its reverse transcription into cDNA, which served as the sequencing template. Measured with immunoSEQ multiplex PCR; TCRdb has only the in-frame clones, and not every one. The sample yields 150,000 or so clones, about 50% seen once. These data are taken from a study of CD8+ T cells in alopecia areata. Findings and caveats of the study: Lesional scalp, notably in alopecia totalis/universalis, had clonality above that of normal scalp. Sequences from scalp samples also cover resident alphabeta T cells of normal skin.

Germline V gene data show CDR1 as MGHRA and CDR2 as YSYEKL. J was trimmed by 0 bases and V by 5 bases; bases with no gene match: 5. This CDR3 has 15 amino acids. The sequence came from a human donor with alopecia areata. The chain links TRBV4-1 to TRBJ2-3; 7 bases line up with TRBD1. The sequencing here drew on CD8+ T cells sorted from blood, taken at week 0. CDR3 sequence (DNA): TGCGCCAGCAGCTTCCGGGACAGCAGCACAGATACGCAGTATTTT. Amino acid sequence: CASSFRDSSTDTQYF.